Shown below are 29 T cell receptor beta chains from a single sample sequenced in a study of T cell responses to AZD1222 COVID-19 vaccine. Profiling relied on immunoSEQ multiplex PCR, and the TCRdb table lists in-frame clones only, not all of them. Here the sample spans about 120,000 clones, about 85% being singletons. The starting material was peripheral blood, obtained on day 0 of AZD1222 vaccination. These receptors were obtained from an adult in good health.

The V gene is TRBV5-1, the J gene TRBJ2-1, with a possible D match to TRBD1 (5 bases). This CDR3 has 16 residues. Deletions cut 4 bases from V and 6 bases from J, with 20 bases between. In germline, CDR1 is SGHRS, CDR2 YFSETQ. The CDR3 is CASSTLYPDQGNEQFF. The CDR3 DNA reads as TGCGCCAGCAGCACCCTCTACCCCGATCAGGGCAATGAGCAGTTCTTC.

The chain links TRBV29-1 to TRBJ2-2; D may be TRBD2 (6 bases). CDR1 and CDR2 (germline): SQVTM, ANQGSEA. The CDR3 sequence is 12 residues long. V was pared by 7 bases and J by 3 bases, with 9 bases between. The CDR3 here is CSARRDTGELFF. CDR3 sequence (DNA): TGCAGCGCTAGGAGGGACACCGGGGAGCTGTTTTTT.

The gene calls are TRBV15 and TRBJ2-4, with TRBD2 matching over 7 bases. With V trimmed by 1 base and J by 1 base, 1 base remained unmatched. The CDR3 runs to 15 residues. CDR1 is LNHNV, CDR2 YYDKDF, per germline (reference sequence). The CDR3 DNA is TGTGCCACCAGCAGAGTCGGGGGGGCCAAAAACATTCAGTACTTC. Protein: CATSRVGGAKNIQYF.

The chain employs TRBV9 and TRBJ2-2; D unresolved. This CDR3 has 14 amino acids. Per germline, CDR1 SGDLS and CDR2 YYNGEE. The V and J ends lost 0 bases and 0 bases respectively, with 3 bases between them. CDR3 loop: CASSVDPNTGELFF. The CDR3 DNA sequence: TGTGCCAGCAGCGTAGACCCGAACACCGGGGAGCTGTTTTTT.

Details on this clone: At the DNA level, this CDR3 is encoded by other sequences in the same sample as well. The chain has TRBV12-3 or TRBV12-4 and TRBJ1-2; D is unresolved. Trimming removed 1 base from V and 4 bases from J, with 4 bases in between. This CDR3 has 12 amino acids. Here the CDR3 reads CASSLEGYGYTF. CDR3 coding DNA: TGTGCCAGCAGTTTAGAGGGCTATGGCTACACCTTC.

V gene TRBV28 combines with J gene TRBJ2-7; D possibly corresponds to TRBD2 (7 bases). Germline V lookup: CDR1 MDHEN, CDR2 SYDVKM. The V end lost 5 bases, the J end lost 4 bases, and 21 bases lay between the germline ends. CDR3 length equals 16 residues. As DNA, the CDR3 is TGTGCCAGCAGTCTCTCCTTAGGGGGGGCCATTTACGAGCAGTACTTC. This translates into CASSLSLGGAIYEQYF.

This clone appeared a few times. CDR3 sequence reads: CASSEGQGEAYEQYF. CDR3 sequence (DNA): TGTGCCAGCAGTGAGGGACAGGGTGAGGCCTACGAGCAGTACTTC. The gene calls are TRBV6-4 and TRBJ2-7; TRBD1 agrees at 9 bases. Losses at the gene ends were 3 bases for V and 2 bases for J; bases not matched to a gene: 5. CDR1 and CDR2 from the germline V gene are MRHNA and SNTAGT. The CDR3 runs to 15 residues.

The V gene is TRBV11-2, the J gene TRBJ2-7, with a tentative D call TRBD2 (5 bases). This CDR3 is built from 13 residues. Deletions cut 6 bases from V and 7 bases from J, with 16 bases between. CDR1 and CDR2 from the germline V gene are SGHAT and FQNNGV. The CDR3 loop is CASRFTGEWEQYF. The CDR3 region has the DNA TGTGCCAGCAGGTTTACTGGGGAGTGGGAGCAGTACTTC.

J is TRBJ1-2 and V is TRBV11-2; 7 positions match TRBD1. J was trimmed by 5 bases and V by 5 bases; bases with no gene match: 14. The CDR3 runs to 16 residues. The germline V gene has CDR1 SGHAT and CDR2 FQNNGV. The CDR3, as DNA: TGTGCCAGCAGCCCAACGGGACTGGACAGGCTTTATGGCTACACCTTC. This codes for CASSPTGLDRLYGYTF.

This rearrangement joins TRBV6-5 to TRBJ2-7; D remains unclear. The germline gives CDR1 MNHEY, CDR2 SVGAGI. Between the trimmed V and J ends, which lost 2 bases and 2 bases, there was a span of 13 bases. The CDR3 spans 15 residues. The CDR3 sequence: CASSYGPNPTYEQYF. DNA of the CDR3: TGTGCCAGCAGTTACGGGCCCAACCCAACCTACGAGCAGTACTTC.

The rearrangement links TRBV28 to TRBJ1-5, with 9 bases lining up with TRBD1. The ends lost 4 bases at V and 5 bases at J; junction bases unmatched: 3. This CDR3 region has 14 residues. Germline V gene lookup returns CDR1 MDHEN and CDR2 SYDVKM. The CDR3 sequence: CASSSGQGHQPQHF. The DNA for the CDR3 is TGTGCCAGCAGTTCGGGACAGGGTCATCAGCCCCAGCATTTT.

The V gene is TRBV4-3, the J gene TRBJ1-4; 7 bases fit TRBD1. V lost 4 bases and J lost 3; bases outside the gene matches: 8. CDR3 length equals 16 residues. Germline CDR1 LGHNA, CDR2 YSLEER. Written as DNA, the CDR3 is TGCGCCAGCAGCCCCCAGTATCAGGGGGCTAATGAAAAACTGTTTTTT. This codes for CASSPQYQGANEKLFF.

V and J are TRBV27 and TRBJ2-5; TRBD2 might be the D (5 bases). V was cut by 4 bases and J by 4 bases, with 13 bases left in between. CDR1 is MNHEY, CDR2 SMNVEV, per germline (reference sequence). CDR3 length: 14 residues. CDR3 DNA: TGTGCCAGCAGTTCCATAGGACTTGGAGAGACCCAGTACTTC. The encoded protein is CASSSIGLGETQYF.

The rearrangement links TRBV7-8 to TRBJ1-5; D remains ambiguous. The germline V gene has CDR1 SGHVS and CDR2 FQNEAQ. The CDR3 spans 14 residues. With 1 base removed from V and 4 bases from J, the gap between germline ends came to 8 bases. The CDR3: CASSLEVGNQPQHF. The CDR3 region has the DNA TGTGCCAGCAGCTTAGAGGTGGGGAATCAGCCCCAGCATTTT.

The CDR3 here is CASSLEGDINSPLHF. In DNA form, the CDR3 reads TGCGCCAGCAGCTTGGAGGGGGATATCAATTCACCCCTCCACTTT. The J gene is TRBJ1-6, the V gene TRBV5-1; the D gene is possibly TRBD1 (6 bases). The germline V gene encodes CDR1 SGHRS and CDR2 YFSETQ. The length of the CDR3 is 15 residues. The V end lost 0 bases, the J end lost 7 bases, and 11 bases lay between the germline ends.

V usage is TRBV28 and J usage is TRBJ2-7, with D perhaps being TRBD1 or TRBD2 (6 bases each). This CDR3 region has 14 residues. The germline CDR1 and CDR2 sequences are MDHEN and SYDVKM. Trimming took 5 bases from V and 4 from J, leaving 15 bases between them. The CDR3: CASSPLGGAYEQYF. The CDR3 DNA reads as TGTGCCAGCAGTCCCTTGGGGGGCGCGTACGAGCAGTACTTC.

The rearrangement links TRBV19 to TRBJ2-7; 7 nucleotides line up with TRBD1. CDR3 size: 12 residues. V lost 11 bases and J lost 3; bases outside the gene matches: 7. In germline, CDR1 is LNHDA, CDR2 SQIVND (reference sequence). This CDR3 reads CASGTDFYEQYF. The CDR3, as DNA: TGTGCCTCCGGGACAGACTTCTACGAGCAGTACTTC. Filled out from reference TRBV19 and TRBJ2-7, the complete variable domain reads DGGITQSPKYLFRKEGQNVTLSCEQNLNHDAMYWYRQDPGQGLRLIYYSQIVNDFQKGDIAEGYSVSREKKESFPLTVTSAQKNPTAFYLCASGTDFYEQYFGPGTRLTVT.

The genes are TRBV28 and TRBJ1-5; 7 bases align to TRBD1. The CDR3 consists of 16 residues. Germline V gene sequence: CDR1 MDHEN, CDR2 SYDVKM. V shed 6 bases and J 3 bases; nucleotides not matched to a gene: 11. CDR3 coding DNA: TGTGCCAGCAGGACCGGGACAGTAGGATTCAATCAGCCCCAGCATTTT. Translation gives CASRTGTVGFNQPQHF.

The chain recombines TRBV20-1 with TRBJ1-2; D remains ambiguous. CDR1 is DFQATT, CDR2 SNEGSKA, per germline (reference sequence). V was clipped by 3 bases and J by 8 bases, with 10 bases between them. This CDR3 spans 11 amino acids. This chain's CDR3 is CSASDKGGYTF. The DNA of the CDR3 is TGCAGTGCTAGCGACAAGGGAGGCTACACCTTC.

The chain joins TRBV10-3 to TRBJ2-1; D not resolved. CDR1 is ENHRY, CDR2 SYGVKD, per germline. V was pared by 3 bases and J by 3 bases, with 21 bases between. The CDR3 loop spans 18 amino acids. The chain's CDR3 is CAISEGPQTFWGYNEQFF. In nucleotides, the CDR3 is TGTGCCATCAGTGAAGGCCCCCAAACTTTTTGGGGCTACAATGAGCAGTTCTTC.

The rearrangement links TRBV5-1 to TRBJ1-1, with a possible D match to TRBD1 (5 bases). From germline, CDR1 is SGHRS and CDR2 YFSETQ. The V and J ends lost 4 bases and 4 bases respectively, with 14 bases between them. The CDR3 totals 14 residues. This chain's CDR3 is CASSRRGDSTEAFF. CDR3 bases: TGCGCCAGCAGCCGGAGGGGAGACAGCACTGAAGCTTTCTTT.

Comments on this clone: One end of the junction fails to match germline, which may point to a read error. The chain recombines TRBV19 with TRBJ2-5; 7 nucleotides line up with TRBD1. From germline, CDR1 is LNHDA and CDR2 SQIVND (reference sequence). This CDR3 is 15 amino acids long. CDR3 protein: CASSIGGRGQETQYF. The CDR3 nucleotides read TGTGCCAGTAGCATAGGTGGCAGGGGGCAAGAGACCCAGTACTTC. Together with reference TRBV19 and TRBJ2-5, the CDR3 gives the full variable domain: DGGITQSPKYLFRKEGQNVTLSCEQNLNHDAMYWYRQDPGQGLRLIYYSQIVNDFQKGDIAEGYSVSREKKESFPLTVTSAQKNPTAFYLCASSIGGRGQETQYFGPGTRLLVL.

The J gene is TRBJ1-6, the V gene TRBV2, with D unresolved. The germline V gene encodes CDR1 SNHLY and CDR2 FYNNEI. The CDR3 extends over 14 amino acids. The ends were cut back, 3 bases at V and 0 bases at J, with 3 bases in the middle. CDR3 in DNA: TGTGCCAGCAGTGACAGCTCCTATAATTCACCCCTCCACTTT. Amino acid sequence: CASSDSSYNSPLHF.

V is TRBV6-2 or TRBV6-3 and J is TRBJ1-5; D unresolved. CDR1 and CDR2 from the germline V gene are MNHEY and SVGEGT. Between the trimmed V and J ends, which lost 2 bases and 7 bases, there was a span of 18 bases. The CDR3 has 16 amino acids. CDR3 amino acids: CASSYRRWGWVQPQHF. The CDR3, as DNA: TGTGCCAGCAGTTACCGGCGTTGGGGATGGGTACAGCCCCAGCATTTT.

This chain uses TRBV19 with TRBJ1-5; D possibly corresponds to TRBD1 (5 bases). CDR1 LNHDA and CDR2 SQIVND come from the germline V gene (reference sequence). The V and J ends lost 0 bases and 1 base respectively, with 10 bases between them. The CDR3 sequence is 16 residues long. The CDR3, as DNA: TGTGCCAGTAGTATAGAAAGGGGAGCGAGCAATCAGCCCCAGCATTTT. It translates to CASSIERGASNQPQHF.

The chain links TRBV11-2 to TRBJ1-4; D is uncertain. The CDR3 covers 16 residues. The V end was cut by 5 bases, the J end by 6 bases, with 19 bases between. CDR1 and CDR2 (germline): SGHAT, FQNNGV. This chain's CDR3 is CASSPKVETIDEKLFF. DNA for the CDR3: TGTGCCAGCAGCCCCAAAGTCGAGACAATCGATGAAAAACTGTTTTTT.

V and J are TRBV6-2 or TRBV6-3 and TRBJ2-1, with 15 bases that match TRBD2. J was trimmed by 8 bases and V by 5 bases; bases with no gene match: 13. The CDR3 sequence is 18 residues long. The germline V gene has CDR1 MNHEY and CDR2 SVGEGT. This CDR3 is CASSALPGLAGGQDEQFF. CDR3 nucleotides: TGTGCCAGCAGTGCCCTTCCTGGACTAGCGGGGGGGCAGGATGAGCAGTTCTTC.

The chain recombines TRBV27 with TRBJ1-3; D might be TRBD1 (6 bases). CDR3 length: 14 residues. V was clipped by 6 bases and J by 4 bases, with 13 bases between them. In germline, CDR1 is MNHEY, CDR2 SMNVEV (reference sequence). CDR3 bases: TGTGCCAGCAGCAAACAGGGATTAGGAAACACCATATATTTT. It specifies CASSKQGLGNTIYF.

The J gene is TRBJ1-1, the V gene TRBV27; D is unresolved. Per the germline V gene, CDR1 is MNHEY and CDR2 is SMNVEV (reference sequence). The CDR3 is 15 residues long. Trimming took off 4 bases at V and 0 bases at J, with 12 bases between the two ends. CDR3 nucleotide sequence: TGTGCCAGCAGTTCTCGGACGGCGTTGAACACTGAAGCTTTCTTT. Residues: CASSSRTALNTEAFF.